Each of the 15 T cell receptor beta chains below was sequenced from the same sample in a study of cytomegalovirus exposure and HLA in healthy donors. Profiled with immunoSEQ multiplex PCR; TCRdb holds only in-frame clones, not every one. The table shows around 60,000 clones, with approximately 94% occurring only once. Sample: PBMCs. These receptors were taken from a man between 18 and 35 years old in good health and CMV-seropositive.

The chain is built from TRBV19 and TRBJ2-6, with D possibly TRBD1 on 5 matching bases. The CDR3 sequence is 15 residues long. The V end was cut by 4 bases, the J end by 0 bases, with 7 bases between. Germline assignment: CDR1 LNHDA and CDR2 SQIVND (reference sequence). CDR3 residues: CASSKQVSGANVLTF. CDR3 nucleotide sequence: TGTGCCAGTAGTAAACAGGTCTCTGGGGCCAACGTCCTGACTTTC.

The genes are TRBV12-5 and TRBJ2-7, with 9 bases lining up with TRBD1. This CDR3 has 15 amino acids. V shed 6 bases, J shed 5 bases, and the junction held 11 bases outside the gene matches. CDR1 and CDR2 from the germline V gene are LGHNT and FRNRAP. CDR3: CASGPETGGIHEQYF. The DNA for the CDR3 is TGTGCTAGTGGGCCTGAGACAGGGGGGATTCACGAGCAGTACTTC.

The chain recombines TRBV6-1 with TRBJ2-1; 10 nucleotides agree with TRBD2. The J segment lost 9 bases and the V segment lost 2 bases, leaving 4 bases of the junction unmatched. The CDR3 length is 14 residues. Germline lookup yields CDR1 MNHNS and CDR2 SASEGT. The CDR3: CASSESGGGGEQFF. CDR3 coding DNA: TGTGCCAGCAGTGAAAGCGGGGGGGGCGGTGAGCAGTTCTTC.

A single count supports this clone. The chain uses TRBV18 and TRBJ1-1, with 9 bases fitting TRBD1. Germline V gene lookup returns CDR1 KGHSH and CDR2 LQKENI. Losses at the gene ends were 5 bases for V and 5 bases for J; bases not matched to a gene: 12. CDR3 length: 16 residues. CDR3 bases: TGTGCCAGCTCATCGCAACAGGGGGCGGATTTAACTGAAGCTTTCTTT. Translation gives CASSSQQGADLTEAFF.

Notes on this clone: At one end the junction does not follow the germline gene, possibly because of a read error. The chain employs TRBV5-6 and TRBJ2-7, with 7 bases aligning to TRBD1. Germline CDR1 and CDR2: SGHDT and YYEEEE. The length of the CDR3 is 13 residues. The CDR3 loop reads CASSLTGGQVVRF. As DNA, the CDR3 is TGTGCCAGCAGCTTGACCGGTGGACAGGTCGTACGCTTC.

The chain couples TRBV6-1 to TRBJ1-4, with D unclear. The CDR3 contains 14 residues. CDR1 is MNHNS and CDR2 is SASEGT in the germline V gene. V lost 10 bases and J lost 3, with 15 bases in between. The CDR3 is CATKLLLANEKLFF. In nucleotides, the CDR3 is TGTGCCACCAAACTTTTATTGGCTAATGAAAAACTGTTTTTT.

The chain has TRBV12-5 and TRBJ1-4; 8 bases are a match to TRBD1. The germline V gene has CDR1 LGHNT and CDR2 FRNRAP. The CDR3 spans 13 residues. Trimming removed 6 bases from V and 8 bases from J; junction bases left unmatched: 5. The CDR3 nucleotides read TGTGCTAGTGGGCAGGGGGCCGGGGAAAAACTGTTTTTT. Amino acids: CASGQGAGEKLFF.

J is TRBJ2-7 and V is TRBV30; 7 nucleotides line up with TRBD2. The CDR3 extends over 14 amino acids. Looked up from germline, CDR1 is GTSNPN and CDR2 is SVGIG (reference sequence). With 3 bases clipped from V and 2 bases from J, the junction kept 7 bases outside the gene matches. CDR3 in amino acids: CAWRPPSGTYEQYF. The DNA of the CDR3 is TGTGCCTGGAGGCCTCCCAGCGGGACCTACGAGCAGTACTTC.

The CDR3 protein is CASGLVNWETQYF. CDR3 DNA sequence: TGTGCTAGTGGTTTGGTAAACTGGGAGACCCAGTACTTC. This chain joins TRBV12-5 and TRBJ2-5; no clear D gene. The CDR3 totals 13 residues. The V gene lost 0 bases and the J gene lost 5 bases, with 7 bases spanning the gap. Germline CDR1 LGHNT, CDR2 FRNRAP.

V and J are TRBV28 and TRBJ2-2; 8 bases align to TRBD1. J lost 5 bases, V lost 6 bases, and 2 bases had no gene match. CDR1 and CDR2 from the germline V gene are MDHEN and SYDVKM. The CDR3 loop spans 13 amino acids. The CDR3 protein is CASRNRGTGELFF. The CDR3 DNA reads as TGTGCCAGCAGAAACAGGGGGACCGGGGAGCTGTTTTTT.

The chain has TRBV7-9 and TRBJ1-1, with D maybe TRBD1 (5 bases). Trimming shortened V by 3 bases and J by 0 bases, and 11 bases separated the two germline ends. The CDR3 consists of 15 residues. Germline CDR1 SEHNR, CDR2 FQNEAQ (reference sequence). The CDR3 DNA is TGTGCCAGCAGCTTGCAACAGGAGCTGAACACTGAAGCTTTCTTT. Amino acids: CASSLQQELNTEAFF.

The chain has TRBV28 and TRBJ1-2; TRBD1 is a possible D gene (6 bases). The CDR3 is made up of 15 amino acids. The germline gives CDR1 MDHEN, CDR2 SYDVKM. V was cut by 3 bases and J by 2 bases, with 13 bases left in between. CDR3 sequence: CASSFLRTANYGYTF. The CDR3, as DNA: TGTGCCAGCAGTTTCCTCAGGACAGCGAACTATGGCTACACCTTC.

The chain is built from TRBV11-2 and TRBJ1-1, with no clear D. Trimming cost V 5 bases and J 10 bases, with 26 bases left between them. This CDR3 has 16 residues. The germline gives CDR1 SGHAT, CDR2 FQNNGV. The CDR3 nucleotides read TGTGCCAGCAGCCCCGGACGTAGGTCGGCAATGGAGGGAGCTTTCTTT. As protein: CASSPGRRSAMEGAFF. The whole variable domain, remainder taken from reference TRBV11-2 and TRBJ1-1, is EAGVAQSPRYKIIEKRQSVAFWCNPISGHATLYWYQQILGQGPKLLIQFQNNGVVDDSQLPKDRFSAERLKGVDSTLKIQPAKLEDSAVYLCASSPGRRSAMEGAFFGQGTRLTVV.

The chain recombines TRBV2 with TRBJ1-2, with 7 nucleotides matching TRBD1. The CDR3 contains 18 residues. V dropped 4 bases and J dropped 1; count of bases not matched to a gene: 15. From germline, CDR1 is SNHLY and CDR2 FYNNEI. CDR3 region: CASSGGDRETHSNYGYTF. The CDR3 nucleotides are TGTGCCAGCAGTGGAGGCGACAGGGAAACACATAGTAACTATGGCTACACCTTC. The full variable domain, with the rest looked up from reference TRBV2 and TRBJ1-2, is EPEVTQTPSHQVTQMGQEVILRCVPISNHLYFYWYRQILGQKVEFLVSFYNNEISEKSEIFDDQFSVERPDGSNFTLKIRSTKLEDSAMYFCASSGGDRETHSNYGYTFGSGTRLTVV.

The DNA for the CDR3 is TGTGCCAGCAGACAGTGGAACACCTACGAGCAGTACTTC. Translation gives CASRQWNTYEQYF. The J gene is TRBJ2-7, the V gene TRBV28; D gene unclear. CDR3 length: 13 residues. Germline CDR1 reads MDHEN; CDR2 reads SYDVKM. V lost 6 bases and J 2 bases, leaving 11 bases between the germline ends.